Sequencing of this T cell receptor (beta chain) was carried out in a study of blood T cell repertoires in COVID-19. This clone was recorded only once. Using immunoSEQ multiplex PCR, the repertoire was profiled, and TCRdb retains in-frame clones only, with some absent. The table lists under 350,000 clones, roughly 89% of them singletons. This CDR3 comprises 16 residues. Looked up from germline, CDR1 is SGHDT and CDR2 is YYEEEE. V trimming: 4 bases; J trimming: 1 base; junction bases outside the gene matches: 5. Donors were grouped by their self-reported clinical history. Recovered status applied to Cohort 3 donors who had two consecutive negative PCRs. It also applied to those with clearance or with symptom resolution.

This clonotype was sampled from a woman aged 40-49 years who had recovered from COVID-19. Specimen: PBMCs or T cells enriched from blood (not recorded which). The chain uses TRBV5-6 and TRBJ2-3, with 11 bases matching TRBD2. The CDR3 nucleotides are TGTGCCAGCAGCCAAAAACTAGCGGGAGGCACAGATACGCAGTATTTT. This sequence encodes CASSQKLAGGTDTQYF.